Each of the 22 T cell receptor beta chains below was sequenced from the same sample in a study of T cell changes during pregnancy in multiple sclerosis. Sequencing was performed with immunoSEQ multiplex PCR; in TCRdb, only in-frame clones are kept and a portion is missing. In the table there are about 38,000 clones, 94% of which are singletons. The specimen comprised CD4+ T cells from peripheral blood mononuclear cells, sampled in the second trimester of pregnancy. The receptors were sampled from a female donor with multiple sclerosis, enrolled in a pregnancy study.

The genes are TRBV5-4 and TRBJ2-2; 9 bases match TRBD1. Germline lookup yields CDR1 SGHNT and CDR2 YYREEE (reference sequence). The CDR3 totals 17 residues. The ends lost 4 bases at V and 7 bases at J; junction bases unmatched: 14. The CDR3 is CASSRPGQGVVNGELFF. CDR3 sequence (DNA): TGTGCCAGCAGCCGGCCGGGACAGGGTGTCGTAAACGGGGAGCTGTTTTTT.

The chain uses TRBV30 and TRBJ2-3; 9 nucleotides match TRBD2. Looked up from germline, CDR1 is GTSNPN and CDR2 is SVGIG (reference sequence). V lost 5 bases and J lost 2; bases outside the gene matches: 5. The CDR3 is made up of 14 amino acids. The CDR3 sequence is CAWGASGITDTQYF. CDR3 nucleotides: TGTGCCTGGGGGGCTAGCGGGATCACAGATACGCAGTATTTT.

V usage is TRBV5-1 and J usage is TRBJ2-1; tentative D call: TRBD2 (6 bases). The CDR3 sequence is 14 residues long. The V gene's germline CDR1 is SGHRS and CDR2 YFSETQ. Trimming stripped 0 bases from V and 3 bases from J, with 7 bases between. The CDR3 loop is CASSLGGLYNEQFF. In DNA form, the CDR3 reads TGCGCCAGCAGCTTGGGGGGACTCTACAATGAGCAGTTCTTC.

The chain joins TRBV28 to TRBJ1-1, with D perhaps matching TRBD1 (5 bases). V was pared by 6 bases and J by 2 bases, with 16 bases between. CDR1 is MDHEN and CDR2 is SYDVKM in the germline V gene. The CDR3 extends over 15 amino acids. CDR3 DNA: TGTGCCAGCAGAGGGGCAGGGTTGGGAAACACTGAAGCTTTCTTT. This encodes CASRGAGLGNTEAFF.

The V gene is TRBV5-1, the J gene TRBJ2-1; D is perhaps TRBD2 (6 bases). Deletions cut 4 bases from V and 2 bases from J, with 13 bases between. The CDR3 length is 15 residues. From germline, CDR1 is SGHRS and CDR2 YFSETQ. Here the CDR3 reads CASSRTNPAYNEQFF. Here the CDR3 DNA reads TGCGCCAGCAGCCGGACTAACCCGGCCTACAATGAGCAGTTCTTC.

This clone was seen a handful of times. The chain recombines TRBV30 with TRBJ1-3; D may be TRBD1 (5 bases). The CDR3 runs 14 residues. Per the germline V gene, CDR1 is GTSNPN and CDR2 is SVGIG (reference sequence). V gave up 1 base and J gave up 0 bases, with 7 bases separating them. CDR3 DNA: TGTGCCTGGAGTGGGGGCAGCTCTGGAAACACCATATATTTT. Translation: CAWSGGSSGNTIYF. The whole variable domain, remainder taken from reference TRBV30 and TRBJ1-3, is SQTIHQWPATLVQPVGSPLSLECTVEGTSNPNLYWYRQAAGRGLQLLFYSVGIGQISSEVPQNLSASRPQDRQFILSSKKLLLSDSGFYLCAWSGGSSGNTIYFGEGSWLTVV.

The gene calls are TRBV4-1 and TRBJ1-4, with D perhaps TRBD1 (5 bases). The CDR3 covers 16 residues. With 1 base removed from V and 8 bases from J, the gap between germline ends came to 17 bases. CDR1 is MGHRA and CDR2 is YSYEKL in the germline V gene. The DNA for the CDR3 is TGCGCCAGCAGCCAAGTATCCGCGGACATCAGGGAAAAACTGTTTTTT. Its translation is CASSQVSADIREKLFF.

About this clone itself: This same CDR3 is encoded by further DNA sequences in the sample. The V and J genes are TRBV6-5 and TRBJ2-3; no clear D. The CDR3 consists of 11 residues. The germline CDR1 and CDR2 sequences are MNHEY and SVGAGI. V lost 8 bases to trimming and J lost 0 bases, with 3 bases between them. The CDR3 DNA reads TGTGCCAGCTCTAGCACAGATACGCAGTATTTT. Protein: CASSSTDTQYF.

The chain recombines TRBV7-8 with TRBJ2-1; the match to TRBD1 covers 11 bases. The CDR3 loop spans 15 amino acids. Germline CDR1 reads SGHVS; CDR2 reads FQNEAQ. V dropped 3 bases and J dropped 9; count of bases not matched to a gene: 7. CDR3 residues: CASSLGQGGYGEQFF. The CDR3 DNA sequence: TGTGCCAGCAGCTTGGGACAGGGGGGGTACGGTGAGCAGTTCTTC.

The chain uses TRBV27 and TRBJ1-2; D gene uncertain. Germline lookup yields CDR1 MNHEY and CDR2 SMNVEV (reference sequence). With 7 bases removed from V and 3 bases from J, the gap between germline ends came to 18 bases. This CDR3 comprises 15 residues. The CDR3 bases are TGTGCCAGCACTATGACTTTTGGAGGGCACTATGGCTACACCTTC. Its translation is CASTMTFGGHYGYTF.

J is TRBJ1-3 and V is TRBV30, with 10 nucleotides matching TRBD1. CDR3 length: 19 residues. The V gene's germline CDR1 is GTSNPN and CDR2 SVGIG (reference sequence). V was clipped by 3 bases and J by 0 bases; unmatched bases: 14. DNA for the CDR3: TGTGCCTGGAGGACCCTATTGAGGGGGACAGGGGCCTCTGGAAACACCATATATTTT. Translated, it gives CAWRTLLRGTGASGNTIYF.

This chain links TRBV11-2 with TRBJ1-1; D is uncertain. Germline V gene data show CDR1 as SGHAT and CDR2 as FQNNGV. The CDR3 consists of 12 residues. V lost 0 bases and J lost 6, with 5 bases in between. CDR3 coding DNA: TGTGCCAGCAGCTTAGATCGGGCTGAAGCTTTCTTT. This gives the protein CASSLDRAEAFF.

The CDR3 DNA is TGTGCCAGCAGTGAATCTACAGGGGGCTCCTACAATGAGCAGTTCTTC. Its translation is CASSESTGGSYNEQFF. V and J are TRBV2 and TRBJ2-1; 8 positions match TRBD1. J was trimmed by 0 bases and V by 2 bases; bases with no gene match: 3. The CDR3 loop spans 16 amino acids. The germline V gene encodes CDR1 SNHLY and CDR2 FYNNEI.

The chain has TRBV6-5 and TRBJ1-4; possibly TRBD1 for D (6 bases). The germline gives CDR1 MNHEY, CDR2 SVGAGI. The CDR3 consists of 14 residues. V lost 6 bases and J lost 8, with 16 bases in between. The CDR3 here is CASSLGGAQEKLFF. CDR3 coding DNA: TGTGCCAGCAGCCTCGGGGGGGCTCAGGAAAAACTGTTTTTT.

The chain carries TRBV11-2 and TRBJ1-1, with a weak D call TRBD1 (6 bases). Germline V CDR1 and CDR2: SGHAT, FQNNGV. V was trimmed by 2 bases and J by 11 bases, leaving 9 bases between them. This CDR3 spans 11 amino acids. CDR3 in DNA: TGTGCCAGCAGCTTACAGGGGCGGGCTTTCTTT. Translating gives CASSLQGRAFF.

V gene TRBV7-3 combines with J gene TRBJ2-5; 7 positions match TRBD2. The CDR3 runs 16 residues. Germline V gives CDR1 SGHTA, CDR2 FQGTGA. V lost 2 bases and J lost 5; bases outside the gene matches: 11. In DNA form, the CDR3 reads TGTGCCAGCAGCTTAGATATTTGGGGGGGATGGGAGACCCAGTACTTC. Its protein is CASSLDIWGGWETQYF.

This chain uses TRBV5-1 with TRBJ1-4, with TRBD1 matching over 10 bases. This CDR3 comprises 16 residues. Per germline, CDR1 SGHRS and CDR2 YFSETQ. The V gene end was trimmed by 3 bases and the J gene end by 2 bases; junction bases not matched to a gene: 4. The DNA for the CDR3 is TGCGCCAGCAGCTCGACAGGGGGCACGACTAATGAAAAACTGTTTTTT. This encodes CASSSTGGTTNEKLFF.

The rearrangement links TRBV27 to TRBJ1-4; 9 bases fit TRBD1. J lost 7 bases, V lost 5 bases, and 8 bases had no gene match. This CDR3 comprises 15 residues. The V gene's germline CDR1 is MNHEY and CDR2 SMNVEV (reference sequence). CDR3 sequence: CASSPNRGLREKLFF. In DNA form, the CDR3 reads TGTGCCAGCAGTCCCAACAGGGGGCTTCGTGAAAAACTGTTTTTT. Full variable domain (missing parts from reference TRBV27 and TRBJ1-4): EAQVTQNPRYLITVTGKKLTVTCSQNMNHEYMSWYRQDPGLGLRQIYYSMNVEVTDKGDVPEGYKVSRKEKRNFPLILESPSPNQTSLYFCASSPNRGLREKLFFGSGTQLSVL.

The chain joins TRBV28 to TRBJ2-2; 12 bases are a match to TRBD2. This CDR3 region has 15 residues. V trimming: 3 bases; J trimming: 5 bases; junction bases outside the gene matches: 1. Germline CDR1 and CDR2: MDHEN and SYDVKM. CDR3 bases: TGTGCCAGCAGTTTGCTAGCGGGAGGGACCGGGGAGCTGTTTTTT. It specifies CASSLLAGGTGELFF.

The chain carries TRBV19 and TRBJ2-1, with 10 bases matching TRBD2. Germline V CDR1 and CDR2: LNHDA, SQIVND (reference sequence). Unmatched junction bases numbered 9, after V lost 5 bases and J lost 8 bases. This CDR3 region has 15 residues. CDR3 protein: CASSLQRGGLDEQFF. CDR3 in DNA: TGTGCCAGTAGTCTCCAGCGGGGGGGCCTCGATGAGCAGTTCTTC. Full variable domain (remainder filled in from reference TRBV19 and TRBJ2-1): DGGITQSPKYLFRKEGQNVTLSCEQNLNHDAMYWYRQDPGQGLRLIYYSQIVNDFQKGDIAEGYSVSREKKESFPLTVTSAQKNPTAFYLCASSLQRGGLDEQFFGPGTRLTVL.

The chain is built from TRBV29-1 and TRBJ1-4; D gene unclear. Germline-derived CDR1 and CDR2 are SQVTM and ANQGSEA. With 7 bases removed from V and 4 bases from J, the gap between germline ends came to 7 bases. The CDR3 has 11 residues. CDR3 in amino acids: CSGRDNEKLFF. DNA for the CDR3: TGCAGCGGGCGGGATAATGAAAAACTGTTTTTT. The variable domain in full, with the rest retrieved from reference TRBV29-1 and TRBJ1-4, is SAVISQKPSRDICQRGTSLTIQCQVDSQVTMMFWYRQQPGQSLTLIATANQGSEATYESGFVIDKFPISRPNLTFSTLTVSNMSPEDSSIYLCSGRDNEKLFFGSGTQLSVL.

CDR3 nucleotide sequence: TGTGCCATCAGCGATACAGGGATTGGGACTCAGCCCCAGCATTTT. Protein product: CAISDTGIGTQPQHF. The chain recombines TRBV10-3 with TRBJ1-5; a weak D match, TRBD1 (6 bases). Germline loops: CDR1 ENHRY, CDR2 SYGVKD. With 6 bases removed from V and 6 bases from J, the gap between germline ends came to 18 bases. The length of the CDR3 is 15 residues.